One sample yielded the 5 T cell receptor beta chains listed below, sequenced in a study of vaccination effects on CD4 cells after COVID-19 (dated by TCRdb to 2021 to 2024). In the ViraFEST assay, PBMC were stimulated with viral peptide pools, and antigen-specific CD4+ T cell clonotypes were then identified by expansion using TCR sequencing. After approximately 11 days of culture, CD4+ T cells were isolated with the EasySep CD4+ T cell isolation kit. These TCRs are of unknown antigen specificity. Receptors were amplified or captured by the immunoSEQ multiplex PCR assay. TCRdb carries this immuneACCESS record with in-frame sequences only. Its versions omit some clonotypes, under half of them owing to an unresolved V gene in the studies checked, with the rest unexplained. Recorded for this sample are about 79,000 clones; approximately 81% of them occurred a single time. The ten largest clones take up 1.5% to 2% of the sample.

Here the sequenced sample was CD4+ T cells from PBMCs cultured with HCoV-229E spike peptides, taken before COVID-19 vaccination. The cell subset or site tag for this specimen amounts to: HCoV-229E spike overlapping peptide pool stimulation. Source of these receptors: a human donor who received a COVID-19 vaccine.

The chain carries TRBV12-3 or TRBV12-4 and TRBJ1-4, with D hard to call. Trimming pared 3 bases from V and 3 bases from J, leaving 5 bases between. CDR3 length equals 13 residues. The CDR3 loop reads CASSFRANEKLFF. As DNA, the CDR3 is TGTGCCAGCAGTTTTCGAGCTAATGAAAAACTGTTTTTT.

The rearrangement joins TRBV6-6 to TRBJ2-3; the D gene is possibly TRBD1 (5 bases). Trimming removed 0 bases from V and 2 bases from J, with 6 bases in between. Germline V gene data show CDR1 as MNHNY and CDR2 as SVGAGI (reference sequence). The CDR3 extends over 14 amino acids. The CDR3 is CASSYSGDTDTQYF. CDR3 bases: TGTGCCAGCAGTTACTCAGGGGACACAGATACGCAGTATTTT.

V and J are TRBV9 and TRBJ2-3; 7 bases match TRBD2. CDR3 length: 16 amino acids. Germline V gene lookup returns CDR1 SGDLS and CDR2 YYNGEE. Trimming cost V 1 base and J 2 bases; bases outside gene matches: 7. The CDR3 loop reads CASSVMGGGNTDTQYF. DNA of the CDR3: TGTGCCAGCAGCGTAATGGGCGGGGGAAACACAGATACGCAGTATTTT. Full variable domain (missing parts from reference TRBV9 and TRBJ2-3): DSGVTQTPKHLITATGQRVTLRCSPRSGDLSVYWYQQSLDQGLQFLIQYYNGEERAKGNILERFSAQQFPDLHSELNLSSLELGDSALYFCASSVMGGGNTDTQYFGPGTRLTVL.

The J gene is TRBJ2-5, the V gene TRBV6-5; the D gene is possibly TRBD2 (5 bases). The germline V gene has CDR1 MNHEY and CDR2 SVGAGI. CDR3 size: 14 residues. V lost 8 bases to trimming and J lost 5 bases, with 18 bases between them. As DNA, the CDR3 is TGTGCCAGCGTTTTGTGGGCTGGCGGGGAGACCCAGTACTTC. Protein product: CASVLWAGGETQYF.

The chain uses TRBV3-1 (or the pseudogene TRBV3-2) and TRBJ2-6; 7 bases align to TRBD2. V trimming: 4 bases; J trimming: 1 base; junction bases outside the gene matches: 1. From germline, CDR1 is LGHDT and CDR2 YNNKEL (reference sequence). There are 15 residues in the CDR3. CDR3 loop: CASSPGGSGANVLTF. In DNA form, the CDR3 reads TGTGCCAGCAGCCCCGGGGGGTCTGGGGCCAACGTCCTGACTTTC.